Sequencing of this TCR beta chain was carried out in a study of immune evolution from preneoplasia to lung adenocarcinoma. For the study at large: HLA loss of heterozygosity: around 6.5% AIS, around 16% MIA, about 35% ADC, none AAH.

Clones were sequenced by immunoSEQ multiplex PCR, and TCRdb holds only the in-frame ones, with some missing. The table records roughly 4,000 clones, 82% of them present only once. The germline V gene encodes CDR1 MNHEY and CDR2 SMNVEV (reference sequence). CDR3 length: 17 amino acids. Trimming stripped 0 bases from V and 0 bases from J, with 12 bases between. Nucleic acids came from premalignant or tumor cells enriched by macro-dissection. The sequence was collected from a person in their 70s with invasive lung adenocarcinoma. This chain uses TRBV27 with TRBJ2-1; a possible D gene is TRBD2 (6 bases). The sample was FFPE invasive lung adenocarcinoma tissue. CDR3 DNA sequence: TGTGCCAGCAGTTTATCTTGGCTAGCGATCTCCTACAATGAGCAGTTCTTC. This codes for CASSLSWLAISYNEQFF.